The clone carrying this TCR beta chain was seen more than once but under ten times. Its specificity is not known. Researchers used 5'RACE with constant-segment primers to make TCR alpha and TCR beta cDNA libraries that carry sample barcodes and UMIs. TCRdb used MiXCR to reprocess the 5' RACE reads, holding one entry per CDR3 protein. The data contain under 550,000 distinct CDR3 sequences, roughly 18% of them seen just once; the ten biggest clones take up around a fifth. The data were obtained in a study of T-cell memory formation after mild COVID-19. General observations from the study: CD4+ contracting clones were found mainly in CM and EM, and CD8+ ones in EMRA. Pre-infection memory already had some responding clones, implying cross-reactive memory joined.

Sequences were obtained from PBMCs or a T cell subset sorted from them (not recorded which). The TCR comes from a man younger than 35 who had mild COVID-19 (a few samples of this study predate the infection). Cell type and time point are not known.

The CDR3 region is CASSISPGTRLETQYF. CDR3 DNA sequence: TGTGCCAGTAGTATTTCCCCCGGGACAAGACTCGAGACCCAGTACTTC. This chain uses TRBV19 with TRBJ2-5; tentative D call: TRBD1 (6 bases). CDR3 length: 16 amino acids. CDR1 is LNHDA and CDR2 is SQIVND in the germline V gene (reference sequence). V gave up 3 bases and J gave up 5 bases, with 19 bases separating them.